The present T cell receptor beta chain was sequenced within a study of ipilimumab plus nivolumab after autologous stem cell transplantation. The CDR3 contains 16 residues. CDR1 and CDR2 (germline): LNHNV, YYDKDF (reference sequence). The trim removed 0 bases at V and 0 bases at J, leaving 4 bases unmatched. Produced via immunoSEQ multiplex PCR; TCRdb's table is partial and in-frame only. The sample lists 9,500 to 15,000 clones, 60% to 80% seen once, with 8% to 13% in the top ten. The sequences come from PBMCs, collected in a trial of ipilimumab plus nivolumab as post-transplant consolidation. The rearrangement joins TRBV15 to TRBJ1-1; 7 nucleotides line up with TRBD1. This receptor was identified in a male donor with multiple myeloma. This CDR3 is CATSRDPGQMNTEAFF. The CDR3 coding sequence is TGTGCCACCAGCAGAGACCCGGGACAGATGAACACTGAAGCTTTCTTT.